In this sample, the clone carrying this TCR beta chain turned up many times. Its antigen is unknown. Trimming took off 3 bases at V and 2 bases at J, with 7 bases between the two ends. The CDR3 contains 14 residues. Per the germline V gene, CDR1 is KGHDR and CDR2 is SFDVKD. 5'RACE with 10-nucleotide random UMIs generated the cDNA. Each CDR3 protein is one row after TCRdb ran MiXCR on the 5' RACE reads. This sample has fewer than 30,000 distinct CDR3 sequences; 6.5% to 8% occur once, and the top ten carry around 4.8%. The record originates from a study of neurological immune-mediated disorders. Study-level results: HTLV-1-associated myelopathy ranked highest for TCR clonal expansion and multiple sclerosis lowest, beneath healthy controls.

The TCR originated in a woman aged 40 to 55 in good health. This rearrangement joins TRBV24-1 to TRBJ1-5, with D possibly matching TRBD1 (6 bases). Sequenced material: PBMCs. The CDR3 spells CATSDAGGNQPQHF. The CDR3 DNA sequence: TGTGCCACCAGTGATGCAGGGGGCAATCAGCCCCAGCATTTT.